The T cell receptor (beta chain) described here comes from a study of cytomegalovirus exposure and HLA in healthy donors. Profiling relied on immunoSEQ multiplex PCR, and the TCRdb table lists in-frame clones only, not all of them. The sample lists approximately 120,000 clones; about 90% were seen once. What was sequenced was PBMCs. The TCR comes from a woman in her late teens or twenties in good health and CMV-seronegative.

The chain's CDR3 is CASRAQTGGPLQAFF. CDR3 in DNA: TGTGCCAGCAGGGCACAGACAGGCGGACCCCTACAAGCTTTCTTT. The chain carries TRBV6-1 and TRBJ1-1; D is possibly TRBD1 (6 bases). This CDR3 spans 15 amino acids. Trimming took 6 bases from V and 9 from J, leaving 23 bases between them. CDR1 is MNHNS, CDR2 SASEGT, per germline.